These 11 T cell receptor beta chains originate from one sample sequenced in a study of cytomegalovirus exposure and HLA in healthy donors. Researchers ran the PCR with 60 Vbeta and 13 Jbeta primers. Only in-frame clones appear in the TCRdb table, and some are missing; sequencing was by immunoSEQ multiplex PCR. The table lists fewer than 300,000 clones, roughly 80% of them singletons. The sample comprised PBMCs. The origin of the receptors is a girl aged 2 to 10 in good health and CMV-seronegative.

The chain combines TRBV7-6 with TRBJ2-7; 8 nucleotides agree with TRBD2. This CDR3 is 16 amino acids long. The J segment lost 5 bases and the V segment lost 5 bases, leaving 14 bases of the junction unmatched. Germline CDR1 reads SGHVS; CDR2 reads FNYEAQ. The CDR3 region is CASSLEGSGSVNEQYF. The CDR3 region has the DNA TGTGCCAGCAGCCTTGAGGGAAGCGGGAGCGTAAACGAGCAGTACTTC.

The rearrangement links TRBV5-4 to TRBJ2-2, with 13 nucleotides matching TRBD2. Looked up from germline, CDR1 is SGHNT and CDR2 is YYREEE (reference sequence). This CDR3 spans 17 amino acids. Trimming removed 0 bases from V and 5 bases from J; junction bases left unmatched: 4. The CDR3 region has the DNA TGTGCCAGCAGCTTGGCCAAGACTAGCGGGGGGACCGGGGAGCTGTTTTTT. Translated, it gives CASSLAKTSGGTGELFF. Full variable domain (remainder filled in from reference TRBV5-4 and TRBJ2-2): ETGVTQSPTHLIKTRGQQVTLRCSSQSGHNTVSWYQQALGQGPQFIFQYYREEENGRGNFPPRFSGLQFPNYSSELNVNALELDDSALYLCASSLAKTSGGTGELFFGEGSRLTVL.

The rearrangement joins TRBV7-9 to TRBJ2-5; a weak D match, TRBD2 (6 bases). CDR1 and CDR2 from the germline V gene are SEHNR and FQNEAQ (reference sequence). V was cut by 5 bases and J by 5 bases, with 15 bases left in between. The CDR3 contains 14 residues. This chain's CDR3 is CASSQGLGPETQYF. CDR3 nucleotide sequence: TGTGCCAGCAGCCAGGGACTCGGGCCCGAGACCCAGTACTTC.

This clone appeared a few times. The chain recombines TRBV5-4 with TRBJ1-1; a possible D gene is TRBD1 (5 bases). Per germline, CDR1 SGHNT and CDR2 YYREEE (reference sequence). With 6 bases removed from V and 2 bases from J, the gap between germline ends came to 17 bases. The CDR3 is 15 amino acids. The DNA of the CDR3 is TGTGCCAGCACTCAGGGTAGCCCCAGAAACACTGAAGCTTTCTTT. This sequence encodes CASTQGSPRNTEAFF.

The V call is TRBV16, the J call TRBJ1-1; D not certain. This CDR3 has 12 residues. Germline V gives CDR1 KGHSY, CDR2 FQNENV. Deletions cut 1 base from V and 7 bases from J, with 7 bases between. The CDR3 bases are TGTGCCAGCAGCCAATTGGCTAGTGAAGCTTTCTTT. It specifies CASSQLASEAFF.

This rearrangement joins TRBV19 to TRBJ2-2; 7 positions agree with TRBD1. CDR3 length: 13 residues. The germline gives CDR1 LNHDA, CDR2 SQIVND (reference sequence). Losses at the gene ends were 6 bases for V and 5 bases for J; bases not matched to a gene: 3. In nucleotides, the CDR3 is TGTGCCAGTAGGGAGACAGGGACCGGGGAGCTGTTTTTT. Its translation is CASRETGTGELFF.

The CDR3 loop is CASSFGGIGTEAFF. In nucleotides, the CDR3 is TGTGCCAGCAGCTTCGGGGGGATCGGCACTGAAGCTTTCTTT. This chain connects TRBV7-3 to TRBJ1-1; perhaps TRBD1 as D (5 bases). Germline lookup yields CDR1 SGHTA and CDR2 FQGTGA. This CDR3 spans 14 amino acids. V was trimmed by 3 bases and J by 4 bases, leaving 12 bases between them.

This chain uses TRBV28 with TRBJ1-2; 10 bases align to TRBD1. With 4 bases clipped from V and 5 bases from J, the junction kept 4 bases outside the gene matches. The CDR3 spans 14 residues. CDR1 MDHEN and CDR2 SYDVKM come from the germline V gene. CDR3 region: CASSSTGGAYGYTF. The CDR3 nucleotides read TGTGCCAGCAGTTCGACAGGGGGCGCGTATGGCTACACCTTC.

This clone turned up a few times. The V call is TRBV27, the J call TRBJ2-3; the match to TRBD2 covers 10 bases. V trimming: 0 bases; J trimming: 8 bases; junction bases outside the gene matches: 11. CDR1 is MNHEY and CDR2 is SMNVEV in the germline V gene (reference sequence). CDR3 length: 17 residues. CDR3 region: CASSLSPRAGGRGTQYF. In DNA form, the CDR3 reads TGTGCCAGCAGTTTATCCCCCCGAGCGGGGGGGAGAGGTACGCAGTATTTT.

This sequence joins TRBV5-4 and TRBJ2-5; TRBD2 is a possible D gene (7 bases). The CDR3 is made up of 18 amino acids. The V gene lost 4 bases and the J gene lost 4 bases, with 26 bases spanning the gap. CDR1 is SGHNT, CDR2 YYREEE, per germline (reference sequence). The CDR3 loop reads CASSGGGGLHSSGETQYF. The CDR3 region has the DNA TGTGCCAGCAGCGGGGGGGGCGGTCTCCACTCGAGTGGAGAGACCCAGTACTTC.

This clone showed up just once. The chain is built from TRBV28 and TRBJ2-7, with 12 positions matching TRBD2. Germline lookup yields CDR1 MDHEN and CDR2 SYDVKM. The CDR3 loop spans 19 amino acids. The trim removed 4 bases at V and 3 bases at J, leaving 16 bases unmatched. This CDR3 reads CASSSNGGLAGSMGYEQYF. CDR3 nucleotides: TGTGCCAGCAGTTCAAACGGGGGACTAGCGGGCAGTATGGGCTACGAGCAGTACTTC.